This T cell receptor (beta chain) was obtained from a study of cytomegalovirus exposure and HLA in healthy donors. Looked up from germline, CDR1 is SGHNT and CDR2 is YYREEE (reference sequence). Trimming removed 4 bases at V and 4 bases at J, with 20 bases between. The CDR3 extends over 16 amino acids. The validation cohort, a group of over a hundred subjects, included the donors and was separate from the roughly 670-subject first cohort. Generated by immunoSEQ multiplex PCR, the TCRdb table keeps only in-frame clones and is missing some. Of over 200,000 clones listed, around four fifths are singletons.

The TCR comes from a woman aged 30 to 39 in good health and CMV-seropositive. The rearrangement links TRBV5-4 to TRBJ1-2, with D maybe TRBD1 (6 bases). Sequencing used PBMCs. The CDR3 DNA is TGTGCCAGCAGCCCCGAAAACTGGGGGCTTGGCTATGGCTACACCTTC. Protein product: CASSPENWGLGYGYTF.